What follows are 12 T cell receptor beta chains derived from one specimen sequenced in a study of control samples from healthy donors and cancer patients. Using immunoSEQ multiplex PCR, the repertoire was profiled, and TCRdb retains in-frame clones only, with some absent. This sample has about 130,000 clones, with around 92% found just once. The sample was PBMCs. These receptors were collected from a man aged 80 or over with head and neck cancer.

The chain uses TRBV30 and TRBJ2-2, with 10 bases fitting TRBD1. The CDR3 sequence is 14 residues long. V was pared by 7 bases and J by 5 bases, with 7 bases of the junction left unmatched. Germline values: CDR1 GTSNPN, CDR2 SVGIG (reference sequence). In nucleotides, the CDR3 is TGTGCCTCGAGAGGACAGGGGGGGACCGGGGAGCTGTTTTTT. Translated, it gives CASRGQGGTGELFF. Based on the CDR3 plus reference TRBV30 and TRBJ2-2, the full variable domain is SQTIHQWPATLVQPVGSPLSLECTVEGTSNPNLYWYRQAAGRGLQLLFYSVGIGQISSEVPQNLSASRPQDRQFILSSKKLLLSDSGFYLCASRGQGGTGELFFGEGSRLTVL.

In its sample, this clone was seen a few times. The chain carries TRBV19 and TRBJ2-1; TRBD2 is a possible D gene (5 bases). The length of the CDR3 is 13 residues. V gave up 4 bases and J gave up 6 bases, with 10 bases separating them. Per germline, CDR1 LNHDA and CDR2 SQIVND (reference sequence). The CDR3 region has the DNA TGTGCCAGTAGTAGGACTGCTTTCAATGAGCAGTTCTTC. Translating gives CASSRTAFNEQFF.

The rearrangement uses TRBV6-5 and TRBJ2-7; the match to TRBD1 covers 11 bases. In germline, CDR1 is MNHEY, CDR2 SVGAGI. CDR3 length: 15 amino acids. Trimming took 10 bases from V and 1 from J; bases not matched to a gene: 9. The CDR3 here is CATRPGTGGSYEQYF. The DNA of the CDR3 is TGTGCCACAAGACCCGGGACAGGGGGTTCCTACGAGCAGTACTTC.

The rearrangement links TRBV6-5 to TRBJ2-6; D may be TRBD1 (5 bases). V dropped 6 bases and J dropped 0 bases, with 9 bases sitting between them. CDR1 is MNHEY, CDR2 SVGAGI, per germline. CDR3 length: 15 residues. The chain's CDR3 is CASRTDFSGANVLTF. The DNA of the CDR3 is TGTGCCAGCAGGACAGACTTCTCTGGGGCCAACGTCCTGACTTTC.

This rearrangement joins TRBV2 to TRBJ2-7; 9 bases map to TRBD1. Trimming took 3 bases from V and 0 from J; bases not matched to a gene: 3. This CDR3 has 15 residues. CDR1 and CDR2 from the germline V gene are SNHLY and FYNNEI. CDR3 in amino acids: CASSDPGQGSYEQYF. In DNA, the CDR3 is TGTGCCAGCAGTGACCCGGGACAGGGCTCCTACGAGCAGTACTTC.

The CDR3 bases are TGTGCCAGCAGCCTCTACAGGGGGCTGGCGTATGGCTACACCTTC. It encodes CASSLYRGLAYGYTF. The chain uses TRBV9 and TRBJ1-2, with 9 positions matching TRBD1. Germline V lookup: CDR1 SGDLS, CDR2 YYNGEE. CDR3 length: 15 residues. V dropped 4 bases and J dropped 5; count of bases not matched to a gene: 9. The full variable domain, its missing parts supplied by reference TRBV9 and TRBJ1-2, is DSGVTQTPKHLITATGQRVTLRCSPRSGDLSVYWYQQSLDQGLQFLIQYYNGEERAKGNILERFSAQQFPDLHSELNLSSLELGDSALYFCASSLYRGLAYGYTFGSGTRLTVV.

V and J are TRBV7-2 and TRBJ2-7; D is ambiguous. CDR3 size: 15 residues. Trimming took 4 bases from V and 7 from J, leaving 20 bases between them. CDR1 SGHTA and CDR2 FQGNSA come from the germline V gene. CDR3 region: CASSSDASTLVEQYF. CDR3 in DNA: TGTGCCAGCAGCTCCGACGCCTCGACTCTCGTAGAGCAGTACTTC.

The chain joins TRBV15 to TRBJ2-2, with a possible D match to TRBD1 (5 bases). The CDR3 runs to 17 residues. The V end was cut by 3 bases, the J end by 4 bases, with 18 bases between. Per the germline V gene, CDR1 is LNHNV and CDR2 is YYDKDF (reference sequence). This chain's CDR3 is CATSSAQGGWGTGELFF. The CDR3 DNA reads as TGTGCCACCAGCAGTGCCCAGGGTGGTTGGGGCACCGGGGAGCTGTTTTTT.

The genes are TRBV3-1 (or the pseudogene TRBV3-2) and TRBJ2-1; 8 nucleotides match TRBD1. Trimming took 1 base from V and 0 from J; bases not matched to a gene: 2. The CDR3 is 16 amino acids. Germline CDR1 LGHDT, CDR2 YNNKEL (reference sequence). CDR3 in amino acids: CASSQVGTGSYNEQFF. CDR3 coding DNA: TGTGCCAGCAGCCAAGTGGGGACAGGCTCCTACAATGAGCAGTTCTTC.

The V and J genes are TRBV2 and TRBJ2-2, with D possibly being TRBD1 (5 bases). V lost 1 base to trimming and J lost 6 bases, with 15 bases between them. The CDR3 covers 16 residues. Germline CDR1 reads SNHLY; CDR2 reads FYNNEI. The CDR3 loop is CASSEGRRGISGELFF. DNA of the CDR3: TGTGCCAGCAGTGAAGGCAGAAGGGGAATCTCCGGGGAGCTGTTTTTT.

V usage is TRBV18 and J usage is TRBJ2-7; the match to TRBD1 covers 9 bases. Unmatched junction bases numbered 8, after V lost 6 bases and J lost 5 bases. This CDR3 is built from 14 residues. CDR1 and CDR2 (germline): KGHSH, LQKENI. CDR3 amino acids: CASSPEGQGHEQYF. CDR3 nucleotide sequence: TGTGCCAGCTCCCCCGAGGGACAGGGTCACGAGCAGTACTTC.

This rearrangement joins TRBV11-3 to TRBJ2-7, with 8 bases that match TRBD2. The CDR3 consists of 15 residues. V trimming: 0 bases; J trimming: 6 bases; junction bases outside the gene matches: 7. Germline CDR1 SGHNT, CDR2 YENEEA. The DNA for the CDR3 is TGTGCCAGCAGCTTAGATGGGTTAGCGGGGTCCGAGCAGTACTTC. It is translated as CASSLDGLAGSEQYF.